Sequencing of this TCR beta chain was carried out in a study of cytomegalovirus exposure and HLA in healthy donors. Donors in the study were healthy people who gave bone marrow. Study results and limitations: It was approximately 160 TCR beta chains that were listed as cytomegalovirus-associated.

V was clipped by 4 bases and J by 5 bases, with 10 bases between them. The CDR3 length is 13 residues. Germline-derived CDR1 and CDR2 are PRHDT and FYEKMQ (reference sequence). As for this clone: Its antigen remains unidentified.

PCR employed 60 Vbeta and 13 Jbeta primers. Original processing methods: Among the unique TCR beta chains that a later analysis counted, about 85 million in all, roughly 10 million were shared. Produced via immunoSEQ multiplex PCR; TCRdb's table is partial and in-frame only. V and J calls plus clone size are reproduced from that table; the DNA served to infer D and trimming. The sample records 120,000 or so clones, around four fifths being singletons. V and J are TRBV13 and TRBJ2-3; no clear D gene. The clonotype was recovered from a woman in her thirties or forties in good health and CMV-seropositive. Sequencing input: PBMCs. CDR3 coding DNA: TGTGCCAGCAGCTCCCAGTCAAAAGATACGCAGTATTTT. It translates to CASSSQSKDTQYF.